These 26 T cell receptor beta chains were all obtained from the same sample, sequenced in a study of technical replicates of blood from a handful of donors. Produced via immunoSEQ multiplex PCR; TCRdb's table is partial and in-frame only. The data hold about 70,000 clones, with almost 98% observed a single time. The source material was T cells isolated from PBMCs. These receptors were taken from a human donor in good health.

V is TRBV9 and J is TRBJ2-1; maybe TRBD2 (5 bases). Germline V gene lookup returns CDR1 SGDLS and CDR2 YYNGEE. The V gene lost 4 bases and the J gene lost 6 bases, with 17 bases spanning the gap. The length of the CDR3 is 15 residues. Here the CDR3 reads CASSPLLGLINEQFF. CDR3 nucleotide sequence: TGTGCCAGCAGCCCCCTCCTCGGACTCATCAATGAGCAGTTCTTC.

The chain carries TRBV2 and TRBJ2-6; no clear D. The CDR3 extends over 15 amino acids. The ends were cut back, 6 bases at V and 1 base at J, with 10 bases in the middle. Germline assignment: CDR1 SNHLY and CDR2 FYNNEI. For the CDR3, the DNA is TGTGCCAGCAGGCCTCCCAGTTCTGGGGCCAACGTCCTGACTTTC. Protein product: CASRPPSSGANVLTF.

The sample holds one count of this clone. The chain employs TRBV7-9 and TRBJ2-3; D is uncertain. The CDR3 is made up of 16 amino acids. V dropped 4 bases and J dropped 2 bases, with 16 bases sitting between them. The V gene's germline CDR1 is SEHNR and CDR2 FQNEAQ (reference sequence). CDR3 DNA sequence: TGTGCCAGCAGCTGGGCCGTCCTGCAGACCACAGATACGCAGTATTTT. Translated: CASSWAVLQTTDTQYF.

The chain employs TRBV12-5 and TRBJ2-5, with a tentative D call TRBD1 (5 bases). This CDR3 region has 14 residues. V was shortened by 3 bases and J by 0 bases, with 8 bases between the two germline ends. Germline CDR1 and CDR2: LGHNT and FRNRAP. CDR3 DNA sequence: TGTGCTAGTGGTTTAGACAGACACCAAGAGACCCAGTACTTC. It is translated as CASGLDRHQETQYF. Full variable domain (missing parts from reference TRBV12-5 and TRBJ2-5): DARVTQTPRHKVTEMGQEVTMRCQPILGHNTVFWYRQTMMQGLELLAYFRNRAPLDDSGMPKDRFSAEMPDATLATLKIQPSEPRDSAVYFCASGLDRHQETQYFGPGTRLLVL.

The chain uses TRBV7-2 and TRBJ1-1; no definite D call. The V and J ends lost 4 bases and 2 bases respectively, with 26 bases between them. The length of the CDR3 is 19 residues. Germline V gene sequence: CDR1 SGHTA, CDR2 FQGNSA. CDR3 protein: CASSSDLGSGLFINTEAFF. The CDR3 nucleotides read TGTGCCAGCAGCTCCGACCTCGGAAGCGGGCTCTTCATTAACACTGAAGCTTTCTTT.

The chain recombines TRBV11-1 with TRBJ2-7; a weak D match, TRBD2 (6 bases). The CDR3 runs to 13 residues. V was cut by 4 bases and J by 2 bases, with 9 bases left in between. Per germline, CDR1 SGHAT and CDR2 FQDESV (reference sequence). CDR3 bases: TGTGCCAGCAGCTCCGGGAGTCCCTACGAGCAGTACTTC. The encoded protein is CASSSGSPYEQYF.

The rearrangement uses TRBV5-1 and TRBJ1-1; perhaps TRBD1 as D (6 bases). The germline CDR1 and CDR2 sequences are SGHRS and YFSETQ. The V and J ends lost 5 bases and 7 bases respectively, with 18 bases between them. This CDR3 region has 14 residues. CDR3: CASRSGVLTHEAFF. CDR3 bases: TGCGCCAGCAGGTCAGGGGTGTTAACACATGAAGCTTTCTTT.

The rearrangement uses TRBV11-3 and TRBJ2-3; weak D call: TRBD1 (6 bases). Germline CDR1 and CDR2: SGHNT and YENEEA. The CDR3 sequence is 15 residues long. V lost 5 bases and J 5 bases, leaving 17 bases between the germline ends. The CDR3 nucleotides read TGTGCCAGCAGCGTGCTCGACAGGTTAGTAGATACGCAGTATTTT. Protein sequence: CASSVLDRLVDTQYF. Variable domain in full (rest from reference TRBV11-3 and TRBJ2-3): EAGVVQSPRYKIIEKKQPVAFWCNPISGHNTLYWYLQNLGQGPELLIRYENEEAVDDSQLPKDRFSAERLKGVDSTLKIQPAELGDSAVYLCASSVLDRLVDTQYFGPGTRLTVL.

The rearrangement joins TRBV25-1 to TRBJ2-3; D not resolved. The CDR3 has 11 residues. The V and J ends lost 9 bases and 5 bases respectively, with 9 bases between them. Germline CDR1 and CDR2: MGHDK and SYGVNS. The CDR3 spells CASHSLDTQYF. CDR3 nucleotide sequence: TGTGCCAGTCATAGCTTAGATACGCAGTATTTT.

V is TRBV7-9 and J is TRBJ1-1, with a weak D call TRBD1 (6 bases). CDR3 size: 13 residues. CDR1 is SEHNR, CDR2 FQNEAQ, per germline (reference sequence). Between the trimmed V and J ends, which lost 8 bases and 1 base, there was a span of 11 bases. CDR3 region: CASAGGANTEAFF. The DNA of the CDR3 is TGTGCCAGCGCGGGGGGCGCGAACACTGAAGCTTTCTTT. Complete variable domain (other parts from reference TRBV7-9 and TRBJ1-1): DTGVSQNPRHKITKRGQNVTFRCDPISEHNRLYWYRQTLGQGPEFLTYFQNEAQLEKSRLLSDRFSAERPKGSFSTLEIQRTEQGDSAMYLCASAGGANTEAFFGQGTRLTVV.

This chain connects TRBV5-5 to TRBJ1-6, with D uncertain. Per germline, CDR1 SGHKS and CDR2 YYEKEE (reference sequence). Trimming removed 2 bases from V and 0 bases from J, with 9 bases in between. The length of the CDR3 is 16 residues. Here the CDR3 reads CASSLVPSSYNSPLHF. DNA for the CDR3: TGTGCCAGCAGCTTAGTCCCCAGCTCCTATAATTCACCCCTCCACTTT.

J is TRBJ2-7 and V is TRBV11-2; TRBD2 matches 8 bases. In germline, CDR1 is SGHAT, CDR2 FQNNGV. The CDR3 has 15 residues. Germline trimming cut 1 base from V and 0 bases from J; bases unmatched to any gene: 2. The CDR3 region is CASSLVAGSSYEQYF. CDR3 coding DNA: TGTGCCAGCAGCTTAGTAGCGGGGAGCTCCTACGAGCAGTACTTC. Variable domain in full (rest from reference TRBV11-2 and TRBJ2-7): EAGVAQSPRYKIIEKRQSVAFWCNPISGHATLYWYQQILGQGPKLLIQFQNNGVVDDSQLPKDRFSAERLKGVDSTLKIQPAKLEDSAVYLCASSLVAGSSYEQYFGPGTRLTVT.

The chain combines TRBV6-1 with TRBJ2-7; possible D gene TRBD2, 6 bases. CDR1 is MNHNS and CDR2 is SASEGT in the germline V gene. V lost 6 bases and J lost 0, with 9 bases in between. The CDR3 sequence is 13 residues long. In DNA, the CDR3 is TGTGCCAGCAGACCGGGGGTCTCCTACGAGCAGTACTTC. It encodes CASRPGVSYEQYF.

The chain uses TRBV6-1 and TRBJ2-7, with 8 bases identical to TRBD2. The CDR3 runs 16 residues. Trimming took 2 bases from V and 4 from J; bases not matched to a gene: 10. Germline CDR1 reads MNHNS; CDR2 reads SASEGT. CDR3 DNA sequence: TGTGCCAGCAGTGAATCCTACGGGAGGGAGGGATACGAGCAGTACTTC. This gives the protein CASSESYGREGYEQYF.

The chain combines TRBV19 with TRBJ1-1; 9 bases line up with TRBD1. This CDR3 region has 14 residues. CDR1 is LNHDA and CDR2 is SQIVND in the germline V gene (reference sequence). V lost 7 bases, J lost 3 bases, and 6 bases stayed unmatched. The CDR3 DNA sequence: TGTGCCAGTAATCCATGGACAGGGGACACTGAAGCTTTCTTT. This sequence encodes CASNPWTGDTEAFF.

This chain uses TRBV27 with TRBJ2-7; 13 nucleotides align to TRBD2. V gave up 2 bases and J gave up 3 bases; unmatched junction bases: 13. The CDR3 consists of 19 residues. Germline V gene lookup returns CDR1 MNHEY and CDR2 SMNVEV (reference sequence). The CDR3: CASSLVAARLAGGRYEQYF. Written as DNA, the CDR3 is TGTGCCAGCAGTTTAGTGGCAGCTAGACTAGCGGGGGGCCGCTACGAGCAGTACTTC.

In this sample, this clone turned up once. The rearrangement links TRBV9 to TRBJ1-1; maybe TRBD1 (5 bases). From germline, CDR1 is SGDLS and CDR2 YYNGEE. Trimming pared 0 bases from V and 7 bases from J, leaving 7 bases between. The CDR3 is made up of 12 amino acids. The CDR3 sequence is CASSVGGGEAFF. CDR3 in DNA: TGTGCCAGCAGCGTAGGGGGGGGTGAAGCTTTCTTT.

The chain couples TRBV10-3 to TRBJ1-4; D is ambiguous. Germline V CDR1 and CDR2: ENHRY, SYGVKD. Deletions cut 10 bases from V and 5 bases from J, with 8 bases between. This CDR3 spans 11 amino acids. CDR3 protein: CATFSNEKLFF. The CDR3 nucleotides are TGTGCCACGTTTTCGAATGAAAAACTGTTTTTT.

The V gene is TRBV5-1, the J gene TRBJ1-3; D is undetermined. The CDR3 length is 15 residues. Germline V gives CDR1 SGHRS, CDR2 YFSETQ. Between the trimmed V and J ends, which lost 2 bases and 3 bases, there was a span of 12 bases. CDR3 loop: CASSFQEPGGNTIYF. The CDR3, as DNA: TGCGCCAGCAGCTTTCAGGAACCTGGTGGAAACACCATATATTTT.

CDR3 nucleotide sequence: TGCGCCAGCACTGACATAGCGGGAGTCGTAGGCGGGGAGCTGTTTTTT. Protein sequence: CASTDIAGVVGGELFF. The chain carries TRBV4-1 and TRBJ2-2; TRBD2 matches 9 bases. Per the germline V gene, CDR1 is MGHRA and CDR2 is YSYEKL. The V segment lost 7 bases and the J segment 7 bases; nucleotides outside the gene matches: 13. The CDR3 covers 16 residues.

This clone showed up just a few times. The rearrangement uses TRBV18 and TRBJ1-1; 9 bases agree with TRBD1. The ends lost 9 bases at V and 4 bases at J; junction bases unmatched: 9. The CDR3 consists of 14 residues. Germline CDR1 reads KGHSH; CDR2 reads LQKENI. CDR3 DNA sequence: TGTGCCAGTTCGTGGGACAGGGTAGCCACTGAAGCTTTCTTT. Translated: CASSWDRVATEAFF.

This rearrangement joins TRBV2 to TRBJ1-4; TRBD1 agrees at 9 bases. Germline-derived CDR1 and CDR2 are SNHLY and FYNNEI. V shed 5 bases, J shed 4 bases, and the junction held 8 bases outside the gene matches. The length of the CDR3 is 16 residues. CDR3 region: CASSPGGTGLNEKLFF. As DNA, the CDR3 is TGTGCCAGCAGTCCCGGGGGGACAGGGCTTAATGAAAAACTGTTTTTT.

The V call is TRBV7-8, the J call TRBJ1-2; D possibly corresponds to TRBD1 (5 bases). The CDR3 has 15 residues. Trimming removed 4 bases at V and 5 bases at J, with 17 bases between. Germline lookup yields CDR1 SGHVS and CDR2 FQNEAQ. For the CDR3, the DNA is TGTGCCAGCAGCTCAGCCGGGGGGAGCAATTATGGCTACACCTTC. Its translation: CASSSAGGSNYGYTF.

This rearrangement joins TRBV27 to TRBJ1-5, with no clear D. Per germline, CDR1 MNHEY and CDR2 SMNVEV (reference sequence). The CDR3 runs 16 residues. Deletions cut 5 bases from V and 7 bases from J, with 21 bases between. The CDR3 DNA follows: TGTGCCAGCAGTAACCCTTCGACACCAATCGAGCAGCCCCAGCATTTT. Translated: CASSNPSTPIEQPQHF.

This clone was seen just once. The CDR3 loop is CAWSGEGEYGYGYTF. The CDR3, as DNA: TGTGCCTGGAGTGGGGAGGGCGAGTACGGCTATGGCTACACCTTC. The chain links TRBV30 to TRBJ1-2; D is unclear. This CDR3 region has 15 residues. Trimming removed 1 base from V and 4 bases from J, with 16 bases in between. The germline V gene has CDR1 GTSNPN and CDR2 SVGIG (reference sequence).

V usage is TRBV27 and J usage is TRBJ2-2; D perhaps matches TRBD2 (6 bases). The CDR3 loop spans 13 amino acids. Germline loops: CDR1 MNHEY, CDR2 SMNVEV (reference sequence). Trimming removed 7 bases from V and 4 bases from J, with 10 bases in between. This chain's CDR3 is CASTEGFTGELFF. CDR3 sequence (DNA): TGTGCCAGCACGGAGGGGTTCACCGGGGAGCTGTTTTTT.